A single sample is the source of the 24 T cell receptor beta chains below, sequenced in a study of regulatory T cells in long-lasting Graves disease. The time point is: persistent/refractory GD, antithyroid drugs over 5 years with positive TRAb. Extracted PBMC RNA gave rise to the TCR library. Sequencing libraries for TCR beta were prepared with iRepertoire HTBI primers and Arm-PCR of CDR3 regions. A single record per CDR3 protein comes from TCRdb applying MiXCR to the multiplex PCR reads. In the table there are hundreds of thousands of distinct CDR3 sequences, less than 25% of which are singletons. The specimen was peripheral blood mononuclear cells (PBMCs), collected when the disease was refractory, from a patient treated with antithyroid drugs. The receptor source for this set is a female donor with Graves disease.

The CDR3 DNA reads TGTGCCAGTAGTACTCGGACAGGGGGATCAGACGAGCAGTACTTC. It is translated as CASSTRTGGSDEQYF. The chain joins TRBV19 to TRBJ2-7; 10 nucleotides agree with TRBD1. The CDR3 extends over 15 amino acids. The germline gives CDR1 LNHDA, CDR2 SQIVND (reference sequence). V lost 4 bases to trimming and J lost 5 bases; unmatched junction nucleotides: 8.

In this sample, this clonotype turned up a few times. The V and J genes are TRBV30 and TRBJ1-5; a weak D match, TRBD1 (6 bases). This CDR3 has 13 amino acids. V was cut by 5 bases and J by 1 base, with 9 bases left in between. In germline, CDR1 is GTSNPN, CDR2 SVGIG (reference sequence). CDR3 loop: CAWADRSNQPQHF. CDR3 coding DNA: TGTGCCTGGGCCGACAGGAGCAATCAGCCCCAGCATTTT.

The gene calls are TRBV19 and TRBJ2-1; possible D gene TRBD1, 6 bases. Trimming pared 6 bases from V and 4 bases from J, leaving 19 bases between. The germline V gene has CDR1 LNHDA and CDR2 SQIVND (reference sequence). The CDR3 runs to 16 residues. The CDR3: CASSNFGTGYYNEQFF. The CDR3 DNA follows: TGTGCCAGTAGCAACTTCGGAACAGGGTATTACAATGAGCAGTTCTTC.

This clonotype was counted a few times. This chain joins TRBV7-9 and TRBJ1-1; 9 bases align to TRBD1. The CDR3 sequence is 14 residues long. Germline CDR1 and CDR2: SEHNR and FQNEAQ (reference sequence). V shed 4 bases and J 6 bases; nucleotides not matched to a gene: 6. CDR3 bases: TGTGCCAGCAGCTCCTGGGACAGGGATGCTGAAGCTTTCTTT. Its protein is CASSSWDRDAEAFF.

The rearrangement joins TRBV5-1 to TRBJ2-6; 9 positions match TRBD1. This CDR3 is built from 17 residues. After removal of 6 bases from V and 2 bases from J, the junction contained 9 bases not matched to a gene. The V gene's germline CDR1 is SGHRS and CDR2 YFSETQ. In nucleotides, the CDR3 is TGCGCCAGCAACCCGGGACAGGGTGTTCCTGGGGCCAACGTCCTGACTTTC. It is translated as CASNPGQGVPGANVLTF.

This clonotype was picked up a small number of times. This chain links TRBV10-3 with TRBJ2-3, with D possibly being TRBD2 (6 bases). The V gene lost 8 bases and the J gene lost 0 bases, with 9 bases spanning the gap. The CDR3 spans 13 residues. The germline CDR1 and CDR2 sequences are ENHRY and SYGVKD. The DNA for the CDR3 is TGTGCCATCGCGGGGACTAGCACAGATACGCAGTATTTT. Protein sequence: CAIAGTSTDTQYF.

Remarks on this clonotype: A much more abundant neighbour one base away suggests this may be a read error. V is TRBV11-2 and J is TRBJ1-1; D might be TRBD1 (6 bases). Germline V CDR1 and CDR2: SGHAT, FQNNGV. This CDR3 comprises 15 residues. With 2 bases removed from V and 4 bases from J, the gap between germline ends came to 14 bases. The CDR3 reads CASSLFTGWGTEAFF. In DNA form, the CDR3 reads TGTGCCAGCAGCTTATTTACAGGGTGGGGCACTGAAGCTTTCTTT.

V is TRBV19 and J is TRBJ2-5; D is undetermined. Per the germline V gene, CDR1 is LNHDA and CDR2 is SQIVND (reference sequence). The CDR3 consists of 13 residues. Trimming stripped 3 bases from V and 5 bases from J, with 10 bases between. The CDR3 reads CASSISTAETQYF. The CDR3 nucleotides read TGTGCCAGTAGTATCAGCACAGCGGAGACCCAGTACTTC. The variable domain in full, completed from reference TRBV19 and TRBJ2-5, reads DGGITQSPKYLFRKEGQNVTLSCEQNLNHDAMYWYRQDPGQGLRLIYYSQIVNDFQKGDIAEGYSVSREKKESFPLTVTSAQKNPTAFYLCASSISTAETQYFGPGTRLLVL.

This clonotype was seen at least ten times. V usage is TRBV6-1 and J usage is TRBJ1-2, with 7 nucleotides matching TRBD1. The CDR3 has 14 residues. V dropped 6 bases and J dropped 3; count of bases not matched to a gene: 7. The V gene's germline CDR1 is MNHNS and CDR2 SASEGT. The CDR3 sequence: CASRRRGPDYGYTF. CDR3 coding DNA: TGTGCCAGCAGGAGAAGGGGGCCTGACTATGGCTACACCTTC.

This clonotype occurred many times. V usage is TRBV7-2 and J usage is TRBJ2-7; possibly TRBD1 for D (6 bases). Germline loops: CDR1 SGHTA, CDR2 FQGNSA. The CDR3 length is 14 residues. V gave up 5 bases and J gave up 0 bases, with 11 bases separating them. CDR3 sequence: CASSHYRDSYEQYF. In DNA, the CDR3 is TGTGCCAGCAGCCATTACAGGGACTCCTACGAGCAGTACTTC.

The chain uses TRBV4-3 and TRBJ2-6, with D tentatively TRBD1 (5 bases). CDR3 length: 18 amino acids. CDR1 and CDR2 (germline): LGHNA, YSLEER. Trimming took off 4 bases at V and 0 bases at J, with 16 bases between the two ends. The CDR3 DNA reads TGCGCCAGCAGCCGGGCTGGTACAGGCCTCTCTGGGGCCAACGTCCTGACTTTC. Translating gives CASSRAGTGLSGANVLTF.

The sample holds many counts of this clonotype. V gene TRBV20-1 combines with J gene TRBJ1-5; no reliable D call. This CDR3 comprises 11 residues. V lost 3 bases to trimming and J lost 6 bases, with 6 bases between them. From germline, CDR1 is DFQATT and CDR2 SNEGSKA (reference sequence). CDR3 sequence (DNA): TGCAGTGCTAGTAGGGCTCAGCCCCAGCATTTT. As protein: CSASRAQPQHF.

In its sample, this clonotype was seen many times. This chain uses TRBV20-1 with TRBJ2-7; no firm D call. The CDR3 consists of 13 residues. Germline V gene sequence: CDR1 DFQATT, CDR2 SNEGSKA (reference sequence). V lost 2 bases and J 13 bases, leaving 21 bases between the germline ends. In DNA, the CDR3 is TGCAGTGCTAGACCCGGACCGCTCTCCGTCCCCTACTTC. It is translated as CSARPGPLSVPYF.

The chain employs TRBV9 and TRBJ2-7; perhaps TRBD1 as D (6 bases). The ends were cut back, 0 bases at V and 5 bases at J, with 15 bases in the middle. CDR3 size: 15 residues. Germline CDR1 and CDR2: SGDLS and YYNGEE. The CDR3 DNA reads TGTGCCAGCAGCGTAGATGGGGGCCCTCCTAACGAGCAGTACTTC. Translating it yields CASSVDGGPPNEQYF.

The chain carries TRBV29-1 and TRBJ2-7; perhaps D is TRBD1 or TRBD2 (6 bases each). The CDR3 extends over 14 amino acids. Germline loops: CDR1 SQVTM, CDR2 ANQGSEA. Trimming removed 6 bases from V and 3 bases from J, with 18 bases in between. The CDR3 nucleotides read TGCAGCGTCGGGGGCGCAGGGAGGTTCTACGAGCAGTACTTC. Amino acids: CSVGGAGRFYEQYF.

The table lists this clonotype with many counts. The chain has TRBV20-1 and TRBJ2-7; D may be TRBD2 (5 bases). Trimming pared 4 bases from V and 4 bases from J, leaving 17 bases between. CDR1 is DFQATT and CDR2 is SNEGSKA in the germline V gene (reference sequence). The CDR3 length is 14 residues. In DNA form, the CDR3 reads TGCAGTGCTACCGACCGAGGACTCCTATACGAGCAGTACTTC. This translates into CSATDRGLLYEQYF.

This chain connects TRBV10-3 to TRBJ2-2; D perhaps matches TRBD2 (6 bases). The length of the CDR3 is 15 residues. Trimming took off 4 bases at V and 7 bases at J, with 16 bases between the two ends. The germline CDR1 and CDR2 sequences are ENHRY and SYGVKD. CDR3 amino acids: CAISGKELGGGELFF. The DNA of the CDR3 is TGTGCCATCAGTGGCAAAGAACTCGGGGGCGGGGAGCTGTTTTTT.

This clonotype was counted between two and nine times. The chain links TRBV5-4 to TRBJ2-2, with a tentative D call TRBD2 (6 bases). The CDR3 runs 17 residues. Per the germline V gene, CDR1 is SGHNT and CDR2 is YYREEE (reference sequence). V was clipped by 5 bases and J by 0 bases, with 17 bases between them. Written as DNA, the CDR3 is TGTGCCAGCAGGGGTTATAGCGGAACGACGAACACCGGGGAGCTGTTTTTT. Translation gives CASRGYSGTTNTGELFF.

This clonotype occurred many times. The rearrangement joins TRBV28 to TRBJ1-1; 9 bases map to TRBD1. Germline CDR1 MDHEN, CDR2 SYDVKM. The CDR3 sequence is 18 residues long. J lost 6 bases, V lost 1 base, and 15 bases had no gene match. The CDR3 coding sequence is TGTGCCAGCAGTTTATCCTTCTCCGGGACAGGGACCGGGCCTGAAGCTTTCTTT. It encodes CASSLSFSGTGTGPEAFF.

V gene TRBV12-3 or TRBV12-4 combines with J gene TRBJ2-5; 14 bases line up with TRBD2. Unmatched junction bases numbered 6, after V lost 5 bases and J lost 4 bases. The CDR3 runs 16 residues. Written as DNA, the CDR3 is TGTGCCAGCAGTATGGGACTAGCGGGAGCCCGAGAGACCCAGTACTTC. Its protein product is CASSMGLAGARETQYF.

In its sample, this clonotype was seen many times. The V gene is TRBV6-9, the J gene TRBJ1-1; 7 bases are a match to TRBD1. V lost 3 bases, J lost 0 bases, and 1 base stayed unmatched. The length of the CDR3 is 14 residues. Germline values: CDR1 MNHGY, CDR2 SVAAGI. In DNA, the CDR3 is TGTGCCAGCAGTTACGGGACAGTGAACACTGAAGCTTTCTTT. It codes for CASSYGTVNTEAFF.

This clonotype has at least ten counts. This CDR3 is CASTLTSGSSGANVLTF. DNA of the CDR3: TGTGCCAGCACCCTGACTAGCGGGAGCTCTGGGGCCAACGTCCTGACTTTC. V and J are TRBV6-1 and TRBJ2-6, with 12 bases fitting TRBD2. The CDR3 extends over 17 amino acids. V dropped 7 bases and J dropped 0; count of bases not matched to a gene: 4. Germline V gives CDR1 MNHNS, CDR2 SASEGT.

This chain connects TRBV5-1 to TRBJ2-6; 8 nucleotides agree with TRBD1. Germline V gene lookup returns CDR1 SGHRS and CDR2 YFSETQ. J was trimmed by 1 base and V by 4 bases; bases with no gene match: 4. The CDR3 totals 16 residues. CDR3 loop: CASSQDRVSGANVLTF. CDR3 DNA sequence: TGCGCCAGCAGCCAGGACAGGGTTTCTGGGGCCAACGTCCTGACTTTC. The variable domain in full, with the rest retrieved from reference TRBV5-1 and TRBJ2-6, is KAGVTQTPRYLIKTRGQQVTLSCSPISGHRSVSWYQQTPGQGLQFLFEYFSETQRNKGNFPGRFSGRQFSNSRSEMNVSTLELGDSALYLCASSQDRVSGANVLTFGAGSRLTVL.

The chain recombines TRBV5-1 with TRBJ1-1, with D possibly being TRBD1 (5 bases). Trimming left V 0 bases short and J 7 bases short, with 7 bases between. CDR1 is SGHRS, CDR2 YFSETQ, per germline. There are 12 residues in the CDR3. In DNA, the CDR3 is TGCGCCAGCAGCTTGGGAGGGGATGAAGCTTTCTTT. This translates into CASSLGGDEAFF.